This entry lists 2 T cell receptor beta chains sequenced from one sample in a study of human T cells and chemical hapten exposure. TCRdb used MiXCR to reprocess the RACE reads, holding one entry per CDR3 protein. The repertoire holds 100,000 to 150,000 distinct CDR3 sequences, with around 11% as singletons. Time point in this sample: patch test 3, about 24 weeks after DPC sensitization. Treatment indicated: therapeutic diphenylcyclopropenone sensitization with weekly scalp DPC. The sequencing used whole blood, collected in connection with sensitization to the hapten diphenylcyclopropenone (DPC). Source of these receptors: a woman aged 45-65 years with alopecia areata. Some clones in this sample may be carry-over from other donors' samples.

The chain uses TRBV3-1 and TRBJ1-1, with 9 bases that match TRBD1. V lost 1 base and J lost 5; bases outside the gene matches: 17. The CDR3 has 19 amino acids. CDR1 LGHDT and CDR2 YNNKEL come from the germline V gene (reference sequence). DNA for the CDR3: TGTGCCAGCAGCCAAGGCAGGTATCGAACAGGGGGCGCGGGGACTGAAGCTTTCTTT. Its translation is CASSQGRYRTGGAGTEAFF.

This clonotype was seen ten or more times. The DNA for the CDR3 is TGTGCCAGCCGGCGCCCAGGGGGTTCCTACGAGCAGTACTTC. Amino acids: CASRRPGGSYEQYF. V and J are TRBV28 and TRBJ2-7; 7 bases are shared with TRBD1. J gave up 1 base and V 8 bases, and 8 bases lay outside the gene matches. This CDR3 is built from 14 residues. Germline loops: CDR1 MDHEN, CDR2 SYDVKM.